Each of the 18 T cell receptor beta chains below was sequenced from the same sample in a study of T cell changes during pregnancy in multiple sclerosis. The assay was immunoSEQ multiplex PCR, and TCRdb's table has in-frame clones only and misses some. The sample records about 44,000 clones, around nine tenths being singletons. Sequencing used CD4+ T cells from peripheral blood mononuclear cells, obtained in the first trimester of pregnancy. Receptor source: a female donor with multiple sclerosis, enrolled in a pregnancy study.

V usage is TRBV30 and J usage is TRBJ2-3; 7 positions agree with TRBD2. The CDR3 extends over 12 amino acids. Germline assignment: CDR1 GTSNPN and CDR2 SVGIG (reference sequence). V was pared by 4 bases and J by 8 bases, with 6 bases of the junction left unmatched. Written as DNA, the CDR3 is TGTGCCTGGACCCGTGGCGGGGGTACGCAGTATTTT. Translation gives CAWTRGGGTQYF. Full variable domain (remainder filled in from reference TRBV30 and TRBJ2-3): SQTIHQWPATLVQPVGSPLSLECTVEGTSNPNLYWYRQAAGRGLQLLFYSVGIGQISSEVPQNLSASRPQDRQFILSSKKLLLSDSGFYLCAWTRGGGTQYFGPGTRLTVL.

This chain joins TRBV2 and TRBJ2-3; perhaps TRBD1 as D (5 bases). From germline, CDR1 is SNHLY and CDR2 FYNNEI. The ends were cut back, 6 bases at V and 6 bases at J, with 16 bases in the middle. The CDR3 has 14 residues. In DNA, the CDR3 is TGTGCCAGCAGGGTACTTTGGGGCTGGGATACGCAGTATTTT. Translation: CASRVLWGWDTQYF.

This chain connects TRBV5-5 to TRBJ2-1; the D gene is possibly TRBD2 (5 bases). The V end was cut by 4 bases, the J end by 8 bases, with 19 bases between. This CDR3 has 15 amino acids. From germline, CDR1 is SGHKS and CDR2 YYEKEE (reference sequence). CDR3 sequence (DNA): TGTGCCAGCAGCGTTACCGAGCGGAGGATCCATGAGCAGTTCTTC. Residues: CASSVTERRIHEQFF.

The J gene is TRBJ2-5, the V gene TRBV19; D may be TRBD2 (5 bases). CDR1 LNHDA and CDR2 SQIVND come from the germline V gene (reference sequence). The length of the CDR3 is 13 residues. V lost 4 bases and J lost 3, with 9 bases in between. The CDR3 here is CASSTREKETQYF. The CDR3 bases are TGTGCCAGTAGTACCCGGGAAAAAGAGACCCAGTACTTC.

The J gene is TRBJ2-1, the V gene TRBV4-1; D is possibly TRBD1 (6 bases). CDR1 is MGHRA, CDR2 YSYEKL, per germline. This CDR3 is built from 12 residues. Trimming took 2 bases from V and 10 from J, leaving 9 bases between them. CDR3 amino acids: CASSQPDREQFF. Here the CDR3 DNA reads TGCGCCAGCAGCCAACCCGACAGGGAGCAGTTCTTC.

This clone was found once. The chain couples TRBV5-1 to TRBJ2-3, with 8 bases that match TRBD2. CDR1 is SGHRS and CDR2 is YFSETQ in the germline V gene. The CDR3 has 17 amino acids. The trim removed 4 bases at V and 1 base at J, leaving 11 bases unmatched. CDR3 coding DNA: TGCGCCAGCAGCACCGGCGGGGGGCAGTCCCGCACAGATACGCAGTATTTT. This translates into CASSTGGGQSRTDTQYF.

The chain has TRBV29-1 and TRBJ2-3; possibly TRBD1 for D (6 bases). V lost 5 bases and J 2 bases, leaving 11 bases between the germline ends. The CDR3 sequence is 13 residues long. Germline CDR1 reads SQVTM; CDR2 reads ANQGSEA. The CDR3 region is CSVKYRATDTQYF. The CDR3 DNA reads TGCAGCGTTAAATACAGGGCCACAGATACGCAGTATTTT.

A single count supports this clone. This chain connects TRBV30 to TRBJ2-2; tentatively, D is TRBD2 (6 bases). The CDR3 is 16 residues long. In germline, CDR1 is GTSNPN, CDR2 SVGIG (reference sequence). V was trimmed by 1 base and J by 5 bases, leaving 17 bases between them. CDR3 in amino acids: CAWSGGKGRMTGELFF. The CDR3 DNA sequence: TGTGCCTGGAGTGGCGGGAAGGGAAGAATGACCGGGGAGCTGTTTTTT.

This clone was seen just once. The V call is TRBV27, the J call TRBJ1-4; D is ambiguous. The CDR3 has 14 amino acids. In germline, CDR1 is MNHEY, CDR2 SMNVEV (reference sequence). Trimming left V 0 bases short and J 4 bases short, with 6 bases between. Here the CDR3 reads CASSLSQVNEKLFF. DNA for the CDR3: TGTGCCAGCAGTTTATCACAAGTTAATGAAAAACTGTTTTTT.

A single count supports this clone. J is TRBJ2-1 and V is TRBV7-2; TRBD2 matches at 11 bases. Germline V gene data show CDR1 as SGHTA and CDR2 as FQGNSA. Trimming took 1 base from V and 2 from J; bases not matched to a gene: 4. The CDR3 spans 17 residues. The CDR3 nucleotides are TGTGCCAGCAGCTTAGGGGTTAGCGGGAGGGCCTACAATGAGCAGTTCTTC. It yields the protein CASSLGVSGRAYNEQFF. Combining the CDR3 with reference TRBV7-2 and TRBJ2-1 gives the whole variable domain GAGVSQSPSNKVTEKGKDVELRCDPISGHTALYWYRQSLGQGLEFLIYFQGNSAPDKSGLPSDRFSAERTGGSVSTLTIQRTQQEDSAVYLCASSLGVSGRAYNEQFFGPGTRLTVL.

This clone was picked up one time. V and J are TRBV5-7 and TRBJ2-3; 7 bases agree with TRBD1. TRBV5-7 belongs to the ORF category, with a function that is uncertain. Trimming cost V 4 bases and J 5 bases; bases outside gene matches: 13. The CDR3 sequence is 16 residues long. The CDR3 sequence: CASSPSGTALGDTQYF. The DNA for the CDR3 is TGTGCCAGCAGCCCTTCTGGGACAGCCCTCGGAGATACGCAGTATTTT.

The chain carries TRBV2 and TRBJ2-7; 10 nucleotides line up with TRBD2. The ends lost 5 bases at V and 6 bases at J; junction bases unmatched: 7. This CDR3 is 14 amino acids long. Germline V lookup: CDR1 SNHLY, CDR2 FYNNEI. The CDR3 nucleotides are TGTGCCAGCAGTCAGACTAGCGGGTCATCCGAGCAGTACTTC. Translated: CASSQTSGSSEQYF.

The J gene is TRBJ1-2, the V gene TRBV28, with D hard to call. Germline CDR1 is MDHEN and CDR2 is SYDVKM. Deletions cut 6 bases from V and 4 bases from J, with 6 bases between. The CDR3 has 11 amino acids. The DNA for the CDR3 is TGTGCCAGCAGGAACAGCTATGGCTACACCTTC. It yields the protein CASRNSYGYTF.

This chain connects TRBV30 to TRBJ2-7; 10 bases align to TRBD1. The CDR3 sequence is 14 residues long. V was pared by 4 bases and J by 5 bases, with 8 bases of the junction left unmatched. From germline, CDR1 is GTSNPN and CDR2 SVGIG (reference sequence). The CDR3 loop is CAWNVGTGDNEQYF. In DNA form, the CDR3 reads TGTGCCTGGAACGTCGGGACAGGGGACAACGAGCAGTACTTC.

The chain combines TRBV9 with TRBJ2-1; 8 nucleotides agree with TRBD1. Looked up from germline, CDR1 is SGDLS and CDR2 is YYNGEE. With V trimmed by 0 bases and J by 5 bases, 7 bases remained unmatched. This CDR3 has 16 amino acids. CDR3 residues: CASSVGPTGVNNEQFF. Here the CDR3 DNA reads TGTGCCAGCAGCGTAGGTCCGACAGGGGTAAACAATGAGCAGTTCTTC.

CDR3 in amino acids: CASSLSGDEQFF. CDR3 coding DNA: TGTGCCAGCAGTTTATCGGGGGATGAGCAGTTCTTC. The chain combines TRBV28 with TRBJ2-1; weak D call: TRBD2 (6 bases). The CDR3 length is 12 residues. Per the germline V gene, CDR1 is MDHEN and CDR2 is SYDVKM. Between the trimmed V and J ends, which lost 1 base and 8 bases, there was a span of 6 bases.

The chain uses TRBV10-3 and TRBJ2-3; D not resolved. Per the germline V gene, CDR1 is ENHRY and CDR2 is SYGVKD. V was trimmed by 2 bases and J by 5 bases, leaving 5 bases between them. There are 12 residues in the CDR3. The CDR3 sequence: CAISERGDTQYF. In nucleotides, the CDR3 is TGTGCCATCAGTGAGCGAGGAGATACGCAGTATTTT.

The V call is TRBV7-6, the J call TRBJ2-5; 8 bases map to TRBD1. The CDR3 length is 13 residues. V lost 7 bases and J lost 4; bases outside the gene matches: 5. Germline-derived CDR1 and CDR2 are SGHVS and FNYEAQ. In nucleotides, the CDR3 is TGTGCCAGCAACAGGGGGTGGATAGAGACCCAGTACTTC. Amino acid sequence: CASNRGWIETQYF.